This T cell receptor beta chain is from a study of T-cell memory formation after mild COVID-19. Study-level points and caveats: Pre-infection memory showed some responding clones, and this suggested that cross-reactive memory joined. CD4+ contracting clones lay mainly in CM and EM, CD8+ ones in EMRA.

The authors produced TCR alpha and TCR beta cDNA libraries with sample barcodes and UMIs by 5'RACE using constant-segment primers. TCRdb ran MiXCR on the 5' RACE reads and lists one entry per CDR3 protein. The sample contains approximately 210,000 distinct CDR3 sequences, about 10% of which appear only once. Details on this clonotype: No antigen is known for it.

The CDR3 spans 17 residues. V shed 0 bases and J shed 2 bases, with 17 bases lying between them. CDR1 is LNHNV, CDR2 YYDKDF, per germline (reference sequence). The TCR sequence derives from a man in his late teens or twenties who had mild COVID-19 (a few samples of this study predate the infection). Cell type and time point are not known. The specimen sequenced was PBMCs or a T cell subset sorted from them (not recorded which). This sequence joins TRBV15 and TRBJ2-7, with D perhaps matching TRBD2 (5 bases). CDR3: CATSRDASWHGTYEQYF. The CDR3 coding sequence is TGTGCCACCAGCAGAGACGCAAGTTGGCACGGGACCTACGAGCAGTACTTC.